A selection of T cell receptor beta chains follows, all from one sample in a study of T cell responses to AZD1222 COVID-19 vaccine. Method: immunoSEQ multiplex PCR; TCRdb's copy keeps in-frame clones and lacks some. Of 200,000 or so clones in the sample, about 87% were seen once. The specimen comprised peripheral blood, sampled on day 0 of MenACWY control vaccination. The receptors come from an adult in good health. The CDR3 runs from the conserved cysteine through the conserved F or W. D genes are given only for firm matches. Size values are once, few and many counts, or a class for expanded clones, and some rows have none.

clone_size,v_call,d_call,j_call,cdr3_nt,cdr3_aa
.,TRBV28,.,TRBJ1-1,TGTGCCAGCAGTTCGGGCCTAGGGAGGTGGGTGAACACTGAAGCTTTCTTT,CASSSGLGRWVNTEAFF
.,TRBV22-1,.,TRBJ1-2,TGTCCTGGGAGCGCACGGGGGTTCTATGGCTACACCTTC,CPGSARGFYGYTF
.,TRBV5-4,.,TRBJ1-2,TGTGCCAGCAGCTCACAACACGTTTATGGCTACACCTTC,CASSSQHVYGYTF
.,TRBV7-2,.,TRBJ1-1,TGTGCCAGCAGCTACGGAACAGGGTGGATGAACACTGAAGCTTTCTTT,CASSYGTGWMNTEAFF
once,TRBV5-1,.,TRBJ2-1,TGCGCCAGCAGTCAACAGGGTGGAGTTGATGAGCAGTTCTTC,CASSQQGGVDEQFF
.,TRBV9,.,TRBJ2-3,TGTGCCAGCAGCGTCGGGGGGCTACCAGCGGGGTCCACAGATACGCAGTATTTT,CASSVGGLPAGSTDTQYF
.,TRBV7-2,.,TRBJ1-2,TGTGCCAGCAGCTTAGGGGGGGTTGGTTCAGGCGACTATGGCTACACCTTC,CASSLGGVGSGDYGYTF
.,TRBV11-2,TRBD1,TRBJ2-7,TGTGCCAGCAGCGCAGACAGGGTCGAGCAGTACTTC,CASSADRVEQYF
.,TRBV3-1/TRBV3-2,.,TRBJ1-2,TGTGCCAGCAGCCAAGGGGCTGGCCTCTTGGGTTTC,CASSQGAGLLGF
.,TRBV6-4,.,TRBJ2-7,TGTGCCAGCAGTGACCCTGACAGCTTGGCCTACGAGCAGTACTTC,CASSDPDSLAYEQYF
.,TRBV6-4,.,TRBJ2-1,TGTGCCAGCAGTGTGGATCCTGGTTTGTATGAGCAGTTCTTC,CASSVDPGLYEQFF
.,TRBV7-9,.,TRBJ2-3,TGTGCCAGCAGCCGGACCATGTCCCCCGAAGATACGCAGTATTTT,CASSRTMSPEDTQYF
once,TRBV7-2,TRBD1,TRBJ1-2,TGTGCCAGCAGCCCTCCGGGACAGATCTATGGCTACACCTTC,CASSPPGQIYGYTF
.,TRBV5-1,TRBD1,TRBJ1-2,TGCGCCAGCAGCCTCGGACAGGCCGGAGGGTTCTACACCTTC,CASSLGQAGGFYTF
once,TRBV5-1,TRBD1,TRBJ1-6,TGCGCCAGCAGCTTTGAGGGACAGGGAAACTCACCCCTCCACTTT,CASSFEGQGNSPLHF
.,TRBV3-1/TRBV3-2,.,TRBJ1-1,TGTGCCAGCAGCGTAGGAACATTGAACACTGAAGCTTTCTTT,CASSVGTLNTEAFF
.,TRBV7-9,.,TRBJ2-1,TGTGCCAGCAGCACTATTAGGGAGTACAATGAGCAGTTCTTC,CASSTIREYNEQFF
once,TRBV13,.,TRBJ1-2,TGTGCCAGCAGCTTAGGCACAGGGACCTATGGCTACACCTTC,CASSLGTGTYGYTF
.,TRBV10-3,.,TRBJ2-3,TGTGCCATCAGTGTAGGGGAAGGAGATACGCAGTATTTT,CAISVGEGDTQYF
.,TRBV7-2,TRBD1,TRBJ2-5,TGTGCCAGCAGCTTAGCCGGGACAGGGGAAGAGACCCAGTACTTC,CASSLAGTGEETQYF
few,TRBV5-6,.,TRBJ1-1,TGTGCCAGCAGCCAGACCCTTCTAATGAACACTGAAGCTTTCTTT,CASSQTLLMNTEAFF
.,TRBV12-3/TRBV12-4,.,TRBJ1-1,TGTGCCAGCAGCCTCAGGGTGACTGAAGCTTTCTTT,CASSLRVTEAFF
.,TRBV27,.,TRBJ2-1,TGTGCCAGCAGTCCAACCCCGGACTCGAGCTCCTACAATGAGCAGTTCTTC,CASSPTPDSSSYNEQFF
.,TRBV7-9,.,TRBJ1-2,TGTGCCAGCAGCTTACAATCGGGTGTCGGGGGCTACACCTTC,CASSLQSGVGGYTF
.,TRBV12-3/TRBV12-4,.,TRBJ1-4,TGTGCCAGCAGTTTAGCCGGCGTGGGGTCGGTGTTTTTT,CASSLAGVGSVFF
.,TRBV5-4,TRBD1,TRBJ2-1,TGTGCCAGCAGAAGGACAGGGGGTCCCCTTGAGCAGTTCTTC,CASRRTGGPLEQFF
.,TRBV6-5,.,TRBJ1-1,TGTGCCAGCAGTTACGCCAGCTTCACTATGAACACTGAAGCTTTCTTT,CASSYASFTMNTEAFF
few,TRBV5-1,TRBD1,TRBJ2-3,TGCGCCAGCGAGGACAGGCTCACAGATACGCAGTATTTT,CASEDRLTDTQYF
.,TRBV5-4,.,TRBJ2-7,TGTGCCAGCAGGAATGGGGTACGGAACGAGCAGTACTTC,CASRNGVRNEQYF
.,TRBV19,.,TRBJ2-6,TGTGCCAGCAACATAGACAGTTCTGGGGCCAACGTCCTGACTTTC,CASNIDSSGANVLTF
.,TRBV7-2,.,TRBJ2-2,TGTGCCAGCAGCTTATGGCAGGGAGGCACCGGGGAGCTGTTTTTT,CASSLWQGGTGELFF
.,TRBV11-2,.,TRBJ1-3,TGTGCCAGCAGAGGAAACACCATATATTTT,CASRGNTIYF
.,TRBV2,.,TRBJ2-2,TGTGCCAGCAAGCTTAGCGGGAACACCGGGGAGCTGTTTTTT,CASKLSGNTGELFF
.,TRBV10-3,.,TRBJ1-2,TGTGCCATCAGTGAGTCCAATCGGTTGGGGCCCAGGTTCAGTGGCTACACCTTC,CAISESNRLGPRFSGYTF
.,TRBV7-8,.,TRBJ2-2,TGTGCCAGCAGCTTATCAGGATTAACGAACACCGGGGAGCTGTTTTTT,CASSLSGLTNTGELFF
.,TRBV6-5,TRBD2,TRBJ2-5,TGTGCCAGCATTTCCTCGGGGGGTACCCAGTACTTC,CASISSGGTQYF